This T cell receptor beta chain originates from a study of blood T cells in healthy people across ages. Study-level findings and limits: Estimates of diversity drawn from one million T cells were considered underestimates.

Together with a sample-barcoded 5' primer, a J-beta primer mix was included in a second PCR lasting 7 to 11 cycles. Every cDNA was tagged by a template-switch adaptor with 12 random nucleotides. TCRdb analysed the 5' RACE reads with MiXCR anew, one entry per CDR3 protein. The sample gives 920,000 or so distinct CDR3 sequences, 40% to 55% of which show up once; approximately 20% is in the top ten. The CDR3 is 15 residues long. From germline, CDR1 is MNHNS and CDR2 SASEGT. Trimming stripped 10 bases from V and 8 bases from J, with 24 bases between. Turning to this clonotype: What it recognizes is unknown.

The sequencing sample was made of blood. The TCR was taken from a woman aged 60-70 years in good health. The chain couples TRBV6-1 to TRBJ2-1, with a weak D call TRBD2 (6 bases). The CDR3 loop reads CATRAGSRPRDEQFF. CDR3 coding DNA: TGTGCCACACGGGCGGGATCCCGCCCGCGGGATGAGCAGTTCTTC.